This is a list of T cell receptor beta chains from one sample in a study of cytomegalovirus exposure and HLA in healthy donors. Produced via immunoSEQ multiplex PCR; TCRdb's table is partial and in-frame only. The sample has 120,000 or so clones; 89% are singletons. Sequences were obtained from PBMCs. These receptors came from a woman between 18 and 29 years old in good health and CMV-seronegative. CDR3s include the opening cysteine and the closing phenylalanine or tryptophan. The D gene is left open where the match is weak. Rows may omit the clone size; those that give it use once, few, many or a size class.

d_call: .; v_call: TRBV4-2; clone_size: .; j_call: TRBJ2-1; cdr3_nt: TGTGCCAGCAGCCAAGAAGCGAGCTCCTACAATGAGCAGTTCTTC; cdr3_aa: CASSQEASSYNEQFF
d_call: .; v_call: TRBV7-9; clone_size: .; j_call: TRBJ2-1; cdr3_nt: TGTGCCAGCAGCTTAGTAGCTTACAATGAGCAGTTCTTC; cdr3_aa: CASSLVAYNEQFF
d_call: .; v_call: TRBV5-1; clone_size: .; j_call: TRBJ2-5; cdr3_nt: TGCGCCAGCAGCTTGAGTTTGACACCCCAAGAGACCCAGTACTTC; cdr3_aa: CASSLSLTPQETQYF
d_call: TRBD2; v_call: TRBV4-2; clone_size: .; j_call: TRBJ2-7; cdr3_nt: TGTGCCAGCAGCCAAGTCATGGGACTAGCGGGAGCAGCCTACGAGCAGTACTTC; cdr3_aa: CASSQVMGLAGAAYEQYF
d_call: .; v_call: TRBV14; clone_size: .; j_call: TRBJ1-1; cdr3_nt: TGTGCCAGCAGCCAAGATGGGAGGTTAGAGGCTTTCTTT; cdr3_aa: CASSQDGRLEAFF
d_call: TRBD2; v_call: TRBV27; clone_size: .; j_call: TRBJ2-1; cdr3_nt: TGTGCCAGCAGTACCCAGGGACTAGTGGATGAGCAGTTCTTC; cdr3_aa: CASSTQGLVDEQFF
d_call: TRBD1; v_call: TRBV6-5; clone_size: .; j_call: TRBJ1-6; cdr3_nt: TGTGCCAGCAGTTACCCCGGCAGGGGGAAGAGCTCACCCCTCCACTTT; cdr3_aa: CASSYPGRGKSSPLHF
d_call: .; v_call: TRBV7-9; clone_size: .; j_call: TRBJ1-2; cdr3_nt: TGTGCCAGCAGTCTAAGGGAGGCTAACTATGGCTACACCTTC; cdr3_aa: CASSLREANYGYTF
d_call: TRBD1; v_call: TRBV6-4; clone_size: few; j_call: TRBJ2-1; cdr3_nt: TGTGCCAGCAGGGGGGACAGAGACTACAATGAGCAGTTCTTC; cdr3_aa: CASRGDRDYNEQFF
d_call: TRBD1; v_call: TRBV5-1; clone_size: .; j_call: TRBJ1-2; cdr3_nt: TGCGCCAGCAGCCAGACAGGGAATGGCTACACCTTC; cdr3_aa: CASSQTGNGYTF
d_call: .; v_call: TRBV19; clone_size: .; j_call: TRBJ1-1; cdr3_nt: TGTGCCAGTAAGTTCGGGGGGGAGAACACTGAAGCTTTCTTT; cdr3_aa: CASKFGGENTEAFF
d_call: .; v_call: TRBV30; clone_size: .; j_call: TRBJ1-2; cdr3_nt: TGTGCCTGGAGTGCACCGGACTGGGCTGGGGATGGCTACACCTTC; cdr3_aa: CAWSAPDWAGDGYTF
d_call: TRBD1; v_call: TRBV10-1; clone_size: .; j_call: TRBJ1-3; cdr3_nt: TGCGCCATTGTCAGGGGGCAAAGCTCTGGAAACACCATATATTTT; cdr3_aa: CAIVRGQSSGNTIYF
d_call: TRBD1; v_call: TRBV30; clone_size: once; j_call: TRBJ1-5; cdr3_nt: TGTGCCTGCCTCACAGGGGGCAATCAGCCCCAGCATTTT; cdr3_aa: CACLTGGNQPQHF
d_call: TRBD1; v_call: TRBV7-9; clone_size: .; j_call: TRBJ1-5; cdr3_nt: TGTGCCAGCAGCCCCGGGACAGGGCATCAGCCCCAGCATTTT; cdr3_aa: CASSPGTGHQPQHF
d_call: .; v_call: TRBV4-3; clone_size: .; j_call: TRBJ1-1; cdr3_nt: TGCGCCAGCAGCCAAACAAGGAACACTGAAGCTTTCTTT; cdr3_aa: CASSQTRNTEAFF
d_call: .; v_call: TRBV2; clone_size: .; j_call: TRBJ2-3; cdr3_nt: TGTGCCAGCAGGGGGACTCGTGACACAGATACGCAGTATTTT; cdr3_aa: CASRGTRDTDTQYF
d_call: TRBD1; v_call: TRBV6-1; clone_size: .; j_call: TRBJ1-2; cdr3_nt: TGTGCCAGCAGTGAAGCGGGACAGGGGATCGGGCGGGGCTACACCTTC; cdr3_aa: CASSEAGQGIGRGYTF
d_call: TRBD1; v_call: TRBV6-5; clone_size: .; j_call: TRBJ2-2; cdr3_nt: TGTGCCAGCAGTTACTTCTCGGGACAGGGGTTCGGGGAGCTGTTTTTT; cdr3_aa: CASSYFSGQGFGELFF
d_call: TRBD2; v_call: TRBV30; clone_size: .; j_call: TRBJ2-1; cdr3_nt: TGTGCCTGGAGTGACGGACTAGCTCGCTTTACTAATGAGCAGTTCTTC; cdr3_aa: CAWSDGLARFTNEQFF
d_call: .; v_call: TRBV5-1; clone_size: .; j_call: TRBJ1-1; cdr3_nt: TGCGCCAGCAGCTTGGAGCACTCGAACACTGAAGCTTTCTTT; cdr3_aa: CASSLEHSNTEAFF
d_call: .; v_call: TRBV6-5; clone_size: .; j_call: TRBJ1-2; cdr3_nt: TGTGCCAGCAGTTACTCGGTGGGGGCCTATGGCTACACCTTC; cdr3_aa: CASSYSVGAYGYTF
d_call: .; v_call: TRBV4-1; clone_size: .; j_call: TRBJ1-1; cdr3_nt: TGCGCCAGCAGCTACGGGGGGGACGCCACTGAAGCTTTCTTT; cdr3_aa: CASSYGGDATEAFF